This T cell receptor (beta chain) was documented in a study of CD8 T cells in Susac syndrome. Study details: Roughly eight of the sequenced Susac syndrome patients were in remission, and about 6 had active disease. When blood was drawn, the patients with Susac syndrome were therapy-naive, on corticosteroids, or on intravenous immunoglobulin alone. Overall study findings and caveats: Regarding the TCR sequencing and HLA analysis, the study admitted that a relatively small number of individuals were involved.

TCR beta sequences were obtained from blood CD8+ and CD4+ T cells. The J segment lost 6 bases and the V segment lost 1 base, leaving 8 bases of the junction unmatched. The germline V gene has CDR1 DFQATT and CDR2 SNEGSKA (reference sequence). This CDR3 contains 16 residues. With random hexamers, reverse transcription was performed on about 0.45 to 1 ug of RNA. Each CDR3 protein gets one entry after TCRdb re-called the immunoSEQ multiplex PCR reads with MiXCR. The sample shows 100,000 to 150,000 distinct CDR3 sequences, just over 95% of them seen only once. About this clonotype: Its specificity is not known.

This clonotype originated in a human donor with Susac syndrome. Sample: CD4+ T cells from PBMCs. The rearrangement uses TRBV20-1 and TRBJ2-1, with 11 bases matching TRBD2. This CDR3 is CSARGLTSGSINEQFF. CDR3 nucleotide sequence: TGCAGTGCTAGAGGGCTTACTAGCGGGAGTATCAATGAGCAGTTCTTC.